One sample yielded the 24 T cell receptor beta chains listed below, sequenced in a study of tumor-infiltrating lymphocytes in oesophageal squamous cell carcinoma. TCRdb fed the PCR reads into MiXCR, producing one record per CDR3 protein. Among some 18,000 distinct CDR3 sequences listed, just over 40% were seen once. Input material: normal esophageal tissue next to the tumor. The receptors originated from a male donor with esophageal squamous cell carcinoma.

The gene calls are TRBV7-3 and TRBJ2-1, with no clear D. The J call may be faulty, since TRBJ2-7 better matches the DNA end. Germline V gene lookup returns CDR1 SGHTA and CDR2 FQGTGA. This CDR3 region has 13 residues. The CDR3 loop is CASSFLPLGEQYF. As DNA, the CDR3 is TGTGCCAGCAGCTTCCTTCCGCTCGGCGAGCAGTACTTC.

This chain uses TRBV7-2 with TRBJ2-5; TRBD1 agrees at 9 bases. J gave up 11 bases and V 2 bases, and 12 bases lay outside the gene matches. CDR3 length: 15 amino acids. Per germline, CDR1 SGHTA and CDR2 FQGNSA. CDR3 protein: CASSLYRDRDNEQYF. The CDR3 DNA reads TGTGCCAGCAGCTTATACCGGGACAGGGACAATGAGCAGTACTTC.

This clonotype occurred many times. This chain uses TRBV7-8 with TRBJ1-4; 9 nucleotides match TRBD1. The junction had 3 bases not matched to a gene; V was cut back by 2 bases and J by 11 bases. The CDR3 totals 13 residues. Germline loops: CDR1 SGHVS, CDR2 FQNEAQ. The CDR3 is CASSLLTGGKLFF. The CDR3 bases are TGTGCCAGCAGCTTACTGACAGGGGGGAAACTGTTTTTT.

In this sample, this clonotype is medium-sized. This rearrangement joins TRBV12-3 or TRBV12-4 to TRBJ2-1, with D perhaps matching TRBD1 or TRBD2 (5 bases each). This CDR3 has 13 amino acids. V was shortened by 4 bases and J by 4 bases, with 8 bases between the two germline ends. The CDR3 protein is CASSSGPYNEQFF. DNA for the CDR3: TGTGCCAGCAGTTCGGGACCTTACAATGAGCAGTTCTTC.

The chain uses TRBV10-3 and TRBJ2-3, with D perhaps TRBD1 (5 bases). The J call could be wrong; TRBJ2-7 is a better fit for the DNA end. The CDR3 runs to 12 residues. In germline, CDR1 is ENHRY, CDR2 SYGVKD. The CDR3 reads CAISEAPGEQYF. The CDR3 DNA reads TGTGCCATCAGTGAGGCGCCAGGGGAGCAGTACTTC.

This clonotype was seen at least ten times. The V and J genes are TRBV5-6 and TRBJ2-1; D gene unclear. Germline V gives CDR1 SGHDT, CDR2 YYEEEE. CDR3 size: 14 residues. Trimming removed 5 bases from V and 3 bases from J, with 12 bases in between. CDR3 in amino acids: CASSNGVFYNEQFF. Written as DNA, the CDR3 is TGTGCCAGCAGTAACGGAGTATTCTACAATGAGCAGTTCTTC.

This clonotype was seen just once. The conserved phenylalanine or tryptophan normally closing the CDR3 is absent here, so this likely arose from a read error. The DNA is left out, because the CDR3 cannot be placed on it with certainty; the CDR3 is given as TCRdb lists it. This rearrangement joins TRBV7-4 to TRBJ2-7; the table names TRBD2, a call not compared with the DNA. Both ends counted, the CDR3 spans 19 residues. Germline CDR1 SGHVT, CDR2 SQSDAQ. CDR3 loop: CASSSRTSGQGKGTQYFGN.

This clonotype occurred many times. The chain is built from TRBV14 and TRBJ2-2; D not resolved. Germline CDR1 reads SGHDN; CDR2 reads FVKESK. The V and J ends lost 0 bases and 3 bases respectively, with 8 bases between them. This CDR3 comprises 15 residues. DNA for the CDR3: TGTGCCAGCAGCCAAGAGGACCGCTACACCGGGGAGCTGTTTTTT. This encodes CASSQEDRYTGELFF.

V gene TRBV28 combines with J gene TRBJ2-7; 13 positions match TRBD2. V dropped 6 bases and J dropped 4; count of bases not matched to a gene: 6. Per germline, CDR1 MDHEN and CDR2 SYDVKM. The CDR3 contains 15 residues. The DNA for the CDR3 is TGTGCCAGCAGCTCTCCGGGACTAGCGGGATACGAGCAGTACTTC. Translating gives CASSSPGLAGYEQYF. The full variable domain, with the rest looked up from reference TRBV28 and TRBJ2-7, is DVKVTQSSRYLVKRTGEKVFLECVQDMDHENMFWYRQDPGLGLRLIYFSYDVKMKEKGDIPEGYSVSREKKERFSLILESASTNQTSMYLCASSSPGLAGYEQYFGPGTRLTVT.

The rearrangement uses TRBV7-2 and TRBJ2-5, with D perhaps matching TRBD1 or TRBD2 (6 bases each). The J call may be wrong; the DNA end is better matched by TRBJ2-7. The germline CDR1 and CDR2 sequences are SGHTA and FQGNSA. This CDR3 contains 13 residues. In DNA form, the CDR3 reads TGTGCCAGCAGCTTCCAAGGGGGGTACGAGCAGTACTTC. Its protein is CASSFQGGYEQYF.

This clonotype was seen many times. The rearrangement uses TRBV12-3 or TRBV12-4 and TRBJ1-2; D is unresolved. Deletions cut 5 bases from V and 3 bases from J, with 13 bases between. The CDR3 is made up of 14 amino acids. This CDR3 is CASSPRRFHYGYTF. The CDR3 DNA sequence: TGTGCCAGCAGTCCCAGGAGGTTTCACTATGGCTACACCTTC.

A few counts support this clonotype. The genes are TRBV7-9 and TRBJ2-5; TRBD2 matches at 8 bases. With 5 bases clipped from V and 5 bases from J, the junction kept 10 bases outside the gene matches. The length of the CDR3 is 15 residues. CDR1 SEHNR and CDR2 FQNEAQ come from the germline V gene (reference sequence). As DNA, the CDR3 is TGTGCCAGCAGCACATGGCCGGGGGGGAGGGAGACCCAGTACTTC. Translation: CASSTWPGGRETQYF.

V gene TRBV7-3 combines with J gene TRBJ2-5; 13 bases match TRBD2. The J call is uncertain, as TRBJ2-1 better fits the DNA end. CDR3 length equals 15 residues. CDR1 and CDR2 (germline): SGHTA, FQGTGA. This chain's CDR3 is CASSILAGGPNEQFF. The CDR3, as DNA: TGTGCCAGCAGCATACTAGCGGGGGGGCCCAATGAGCAGTTCTTC.

The chain carries TRBV28 and TRBJ2-1; 7 nucleotides align to TRBD1. Judging by the DNA end, TRBJ2-7 fits better; the J call may be wrong. This CDR3 spans 15 amino acids. Germline loops: CDR1 MDHEN, CDR2 SYDVKM. This CDR3 is CASSTGQQHSYEQYF. As DNA, the CDR3 is TGTGCCAGCAGTACGGGACAGCAACACTCCTACGAGCAGTACTTC.

The chain couples TRBV12-3 or TRBV12-4 to TRBJ2-5; the D gene is possibly TRBD2 (6 bases). V dropped 3 bases and J dropped 5 bases, with 13 bases sitting between them. CDR3 length equals 14 residues. CDR3: CASSFSLALETQYF. The CDR3, as DNA: TGTGCCAGCAGTTTTTCACTAGCTCTGGAGACCCAGTACTTC.

The rearrangement links TRBV27 to TRBJ1-2; unclear D gene. In germline, CDR1 is MNHEY, CDR2 SMNVEV (reference sequence). The V end was cut by 6 bases, the J end by 3 bases, with 14 bases between. The CDR3 sequence is 14 residues long. The CDR3 here is CASRMANWDYGYTF. The CDR3 nucleotides are TGTGCCAGCAGAATGGCAAACTGGGACTATGGCTACACCTTC.

This clonotype showed up many times. The chain recombines TRBV6-6 with TRBJ2-7; 9 nucleotides align to TRBD1. V lost 0 bases to trimming and J lost 2 bases; unmatched junction nucleotides: 2. Germline CDR1 MNHNY, CDR2 SVGAGI (reference sequence). The CDR3 runs 15 residues. CDR3 sequence reads: CASSYSRDRAYEQYF. The CDR3 DNA reads as TGTGCCAGCAGTTACTCCCGGGACAGGGCCTACGAGCAGTACTTC.

The V and J genes are TRBV12-3 or TRBV12-4 and TRBJ2-6; 7 bases are a match to TRBD2. Near its end, the DNA agrees better with TRBJ2-7, so the J call may be wrong. CDR3 length equals 15 residues. CDR3 protein: CASSLSRDYPGEQYF. As DNA, the CDR3 is TGTGCCAGCAGTTTGTCGAGGGACTACCCGGGGGAGCAGTACTTC.

As regards this clonotype: Likely a read error: the CDR3 ends without its conserved phenylalanine or tryptophan. The limits of the CDR3 on the DNA are not certain, so only TCRdb's listed CDR3 is given. The V and J genes are TRBV27 and TRBJ2-1. Both ends counted, the CDR3 spans 18 residues. Germline V gene lookup returns CDR1 MNHEY and CDR2 SMNVEV (reference sequence). The CDR3 loop reads CASSLSVAAPYNEQFFGS.

The table lists this clonotype with a few counts. The CDR3 region is CASDRPTYNEQFF. The CDR3 DNA reads TGTGCCAGCGACAGACCTACCTACAATGAGCAGTTCTTC. The chain combines TRBV7-4 with TRBJ2-7; TRBD1 might be the D (5 bases). The better agreement between TRBJ2-1 and the DNA end casts doubt on the J call. This CDR3 contains 13 residues. Germline loops: CDR1 SGHVT, CDR2 SQSDAQ.

This clonotype was observed many times. J is TRBJ2-2 and V is TRBV6-2 or TRBV6-3; 8 nucleotides align to TRBD2. This CDR3 is 16 amino acids long. Trimming removed 2 bases from V and 2 bases from J; junction bases left unmatched: 4. The germline V gene encodes CDR1 MNHEY and CDR2 SVGEGT. CDR3 residues: CASSYELAGNTGELFF. CDR3 nucleotide sequence: TGTGCCAGCAGTTACGAATTAGCGGGAAACACCGGGGAGCTGTTTTTT.

This clonotype showed up many times. The chain joins TRBV18 to TRBJ2-7, with D possibly being TRBD1 (5 bases). The CDR3 is 12 residues long. The V gene lost 3 bases and the J gene lost 6 bases, with 9 bases spanning the gap. CDR1 is KGHSH and CDR2 is LQKENI in the germline V gene. The CDR3 region is CASSPTGSEQYF. The CDR3 DNA is TGTGCCAGCTCACCCACAGGAAGCGAGCAGTACTTC.

In this sample, this clonotype turned up many times. CDR3 DNA sequence: TGCGCCAGCAGCGCCCGGGACAGGGTAACGACTTTCTTT. The encoded protein is CASSARDRVTTFF. The rearrangement uses TRBV5-1 and TRBJ1-1; 9 nucleotides align to TRBD1. The CDR3 sequence is 13 residues long. The germline V gene has CDR1 SGHRS and CDR2 YFSETQ. V shed 4 bases and J 12 bases; nucleotides not matched to a gene: 10.

This clonotype rates as medium-sized. This chain connects TRBV7-9 to TRBJ2-2; D is unresolved. V was pared by 1 base and J by 3 bases, with 3 bases between. Per germline, CDR1 SEHNR and CDR2 FQNEAQ (reference sequence). This CDR3 comprises 13 residues. The CDR3 is CASSLVDTGELFF. The CDR3 DNA reads TGTGCCAGCAGCTTAGTGGACACCGGGGAGCTGTTTTTT.